This is a list of T cell receptor beta chains from one sample in a study of cytomegalovirus exposure and HLA in healthy donors. Here immunoSEQ multiplex PCR was the method, and the copy in TCRdb shows in-frame clones only, minus some. The sample yields some 150,000 clones, approximately 78% seen once. Material for sequencing was PBMCs. Receptors were obtained from a woman aged 25 to 39 in good health and CMV-seropositive. Each CDR3 is given with its conserved first and last residue. Each record gives: V gene, J gene, CDR3 protein.

TRBV2	TRBJ1-2	CASSHLHRDGYTF
TRBV7-2	TRBJ2-5	CASSLVQGGGGGQETQYF
TRBV9	TRBJ2-1	CASSYDRGPYNEQFF
TRBV29-1	TRBJ2-5	CSVGLGRHGETQYF
TRBV10-3	TRBJ1-2	CAISGQGLEYGYTF
TRBV27	TRBJ2-1	CASSLSESYNEQFF
TRBV9	TRBJ2-1	CASSVGANEQFF
TRBV7-2	TRBJ1-1	CASSLIWGDTEAFF
TRBV6-4	TRBJ1-2	CASSDSSQGQTRTGYTF
TRBV5-4	TRBJ2-5	CASSPRGFGTQYF
TRBV14	TRBJ1-1	CASSPNTEAFF
TRBV6-5	TRBJ2-7	CASRGMDRGRDEQYF
TRBV6-4	TRBJ2-7	CASSVVAGVSYEQYF
TRBV18	TRBJ2-5	CASSPMGGQETQYF
TRBV29-1	TRBJ2-6	CSVGQATSGANVLTF
TRBV5-5	TRBJ1-2	CASSSTGGGYTF
TRBV7-9	TRBJ2-4	CSSSLKGAGGLDIQYF
TRBV7-9	TRBJ1-2	CASSLAGDSAGGYTF
TRBV2	TRBJ1-4	CASSVNRDSINEKLFF
TRBV6-5	TRBJ1-2	CASSYSHRTSSYTF
TRBV10-2	TRBJ1-2	CASSGPNRGIGGYTF
TRBV5-6	TRBJ1-3	CASSPDSTKGNTIYF
TRBV5-6	TRBJ2-1	CASSLFSGGLYNEQFF
TRBV11-2	TRBJ2-3	CASTPRTGDTQYF
TRBV9	TRBJ2-5	CASSVGLGGGAWGETQYF
TRBV30	TRBJ1-3	CAWSGFRYQGFGNTIYF